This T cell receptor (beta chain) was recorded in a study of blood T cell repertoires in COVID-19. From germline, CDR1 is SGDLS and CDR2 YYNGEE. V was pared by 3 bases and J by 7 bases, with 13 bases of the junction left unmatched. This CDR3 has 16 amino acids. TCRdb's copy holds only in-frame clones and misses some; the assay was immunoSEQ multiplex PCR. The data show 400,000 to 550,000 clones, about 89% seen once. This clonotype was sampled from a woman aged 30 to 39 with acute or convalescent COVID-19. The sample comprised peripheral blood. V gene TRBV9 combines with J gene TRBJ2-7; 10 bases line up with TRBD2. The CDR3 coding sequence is TGTGCCAGCAGCGCCCCCACTAGCGGGGATTACGTAGAGCAGTACTTC. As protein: CASSAPTSGDYVEQYF.